The 20 T cell receptor beta chains below all came from one sample that was sequenced in a study of blood T cell repertoires in COVID-19. Repertoires were generated with immunoSEQ multiplex PCR, while TCRdb's copy carries only in-frame clones and drops some. The repertoire holds hundreds of thousands of clones, with over 80% as singletons. Sample: peripheral blood. These receptors all stem from a woman in her thirties with COVID-19, enrolled during active disease.

The rearrangement uses TRBV3-1 (or the pseudogene TRBV3-2) and TRBJ2-1; 7 positions match TRBD2. Trimming cost V 1 base and J 5 bases; bases outside gene matches: 5. The length of the CDR3 is 15 residues. Looked up from germline, CDR1 is LGHDT and CDR2 is YNNKEL (reference sequence). CDR3 nucleotides: TGTGCCAGCAGCCAAGCCACTAGCGCGAACAATGAGCAGTTCTTC. Its translation: CASSQATSANNEQFF.

The genes are TRBV7-2 and TRBJ2-5; 9 bases agree with TRBD2. The CDR3 runs to 13 residues. The germline V gene has CDR1 SGHTA and CDR2 FQGNSA. V gave up 10 bases and J gave up 4 bases; unmatched junction bases: 7. CDR3 nucleotide sequence: TGTGCCAACCAGCGGGGGGTAGGAGAGACCCAGTACTTC. The encoded protein is CANQRGVGETQYF.

The chain carries TRBV4-3 and TRBJ2-1; 8 nucleotides match TRBD2. CDR3 length equals 15 residues. Germline assignment: CDR1 LGHNA and CDR2 YSLEER. With V trimmed by 4 bases and J by 6 bases, 8 bases remained unmatched. The CDR3 sequence is CASSRIAGTSNEQFF. CDR3 bases: TGCGCCAGCAGCCGGATCGCCGGGACTAGCAATGAGCAGTTCTTC.

A note on this clone: The sample holds other DNA sequences that translate to the same CDR3. Here the CDR3 reads CASSSGQRNTEAFF. The CDR3 coding sequence is TGTGCCAGCAGTTCAGGACAAAGGAACACTGAAGCTTTCTTT. V usage is TRBV27 and J usage is TRBJ1-1, with D possibly being TRBD1 (5 bases). Germline assignment: CDR1 MNHEY and CDR2 SMNVEV (reference sequence). The length of the CDR3 is 14 residues. V was cut by 4 bases and J by 1 base, with 10 bases left in between.

The V call is TRBV27, the J call TRBJ2-7; the D gene is possibly TRBD2 (5 bases). V lost 4 bases and J 7 bases, leaving 20 bases between the germline ends. The CDR3 covers 15 residues. Per the germline V gene, CDR1 is MNHEY and CDR2 is SMNVEV (reference sequence). The CDR3 reads CASSYSAGTIGEQYF. The CDR3 bases are TGTGCCAGCAGTTATTCCGCGGGCACAATAGGAGAGCAGTACTTC.

This clone was observed a handful of times. The chain has TRBV2 and TRBJ2-7, with 8 bases aligning to TRBD1. The CDR3 is 14 amino acids. Germline V gene lookup returns CDR1 SNHLY and CDR2 FYNNEI. With V trimmed by 4 bases and J by 5 bases, 7 bases remained unmatched. CDR3 residues: CASSGRTGFDEQYF. In nucleotides, the CDR3 is TGTGCCAGCAGTGGTCGGACAGGGTTCGACGAGCAGTACTTC.

This rearrangement joins TRBV28 to TRBJ2-5; D uncertain. V lost 3 bases and J 7 bases, leaving 12 bases between the germline ends. From germline, CDR1 is MDHEN and CDR2 SYDVKM. The CDR3 is made up of 13 amino acids. The CDR3 coding sequence is TGTGCCAGCAGTTTCGTCGTTCCGGTGACCCAGTACTTC. Translated: CASSFVVPVTQYF.

For this clone: The same CDR3 is also encoded by other DNA sequences in this sample. The rearrangement uses TRBV4-3 and TRBJ2-6; 7 nucleotides agree with TRBD1. Germline-derived CDR1 and CDR2 are LGHNA and YSLEER. Trimming at V came to 1 base and at J to 2 bases, leaving 2 bases not matched to a gene. This CDR3 is built from 16 residues. The CDR3 sequence is CASSQVTGAGANVLTF. The DNA for the CDR3 is TGCGCCAGCAGCCAAGTTACAGGGGCTGGGGCCAACGTCCTGACTTTC.

The V and J genes are TRBV5-6 and TRBJ2-7; D is ambiguous. Between the trimmed V and J ends, which lost 5 bases and 0 bases, there was a span of 6 bases. This CDR3 is built from 12 residues. CDR1 SGHDT and CDR2 YYEEEE come from the germline V gene. The CDR3 sequence: CASSLVSYEQYF. The CDR3 region has the DNA TGTGCCAGCAGTTTAGTCTCCTACGAGCAGTACTTC.

The CDR3 DNA sequence: TGTGCCATCAGTGTTGGACAGGGTGCCGAGCAGTACTTC. Its translation: CAISVGQGAEQYF. J is TRBJ2-7 and V is TRBV10-3; 8 bases line up with TRBD1. Germline loops: CDR1 ENHRY, CDR2 SYGVKD. V lost 4 bases to trimming and J lost 6 bases; unmatched junction nucleotides: 5. The length of the CDR3 is 13 residues.

This clone was observed once. The chain carries TRBV4-2 and TRBJ2-4, with TRBD1 as a possible D gene (5 bases). Germline V gives CDR1 LGHNA, CDR2 YNFKEQ. V was trimmed by 2 bases and J by 10 bases, leaving 9 bases between them. CDR3 length: 12 amino acids. This chain's CDR3 is CASSQHQGIQYF. CDR3 nucleotide sequence: TGTGCCAGCAGCCAACACCAGGGTATTCAGTACTTC.

V gene TRBV2 combines with J gene TRBJ2-1; 7 nucleotides match TRBD2. Germline values: CDR1 SNHLY, CDR2 FYNNEI. This CDR3 region has 16 residues. V lost 6 bases, J lost 5 bases, and 13 bases stayed unmatched. CDR3 sequence: CASSGGTYRTDNEQFF. For the CDR3, the DNA is TGTGCCAGCAGCGGGGGGACCTACCGTACGGACAATGAGCAGTTCTTC.

The chain is built from TRBV5-6 and TRBJ2-3; 15 bases fit TRBD2. J was trimmed by 8 bases and V by 5 bases; bases with no gene match: 9. The CDR3 contains 16 residues. Germline-derived CDR1 and CDR2 are SGHDT and YYEEEE. The CDR3 nucleotides read TGTGCCAGCAGTTCCGGACTAGCGGGAGGGCCGGGTACGCAGTATTTT. It translates to CASSSGLAGGPGTQYF.

The chain joins TRBV5-6 to TRBJ1-5; D gene ambiguous. Germline V gives CDR1 SGHDT, CDR2 YYEEEE. CDR3 length: 13 residues. Trimming stripped 4 bases from V and 7 bases from J, with 12 bases between. CDR3 coding DNA: TGTGCCAGCAGCGCGGGAGGCGGGCAGCCCCAGCATTTT. Translation gives CASSAGGGQPQHF. The full variable domain, in which reference TRBV5-6 and TRBJ1-5 provide the parts outside the CDR3, is DAGVTQSPTHLIKTRGQQVTLRCSPKSGHDTVSWYQQALGQGPQFIFQYYEEEERQRGNFPDRFSGHQFPNYSSELNVNALLLGDSALYLCASSAGGGQPQHFGDGTRLSIL.

This chain uses TRBV7-3 with TRBJ2-3; 9 positions match TRBD2. The CDR3 is 15 residues long. The germline V gene encodes CDR1 SGHTA and CDR2 FQGTGA. V lost 6 bases and J lost 7; bases outside the gene matches: 11. The CDR3 sequence is CASRVVAGDTNTQYF. CDR3 DNA sequence: TGTGCCAGCAGGGTGGTAGCGGGAGATACAAATACGCAGTATTTT.

This chain links TRBV27 with TRBJ1-2, with D tentatively TRBD1 (5 bases). V was shortened by 6 bases and J by 2 bases, with 16 bases between the two germline ends. CDR1 is MNHEY and CDR2 is SMNVEV in the germline V gene (reference sequence). This CDR3 is 15 amino acids long. In DNA, the CDR3 is TGTGCCAGCAGAGAGAGAAGGGGCAGGAACTATGGCTACACCTTC. This gives the protein CASRERRGRNYGYTF.

V usage is TRBV4-1 and J usage is TRBJ2-7; no definite D call. The CDR3 runs to 15 residues. The V gene lost 0 bases and the J gene lost 2 bases, with 11 bases spanning the gap. Germline CDR1 and CDR2: MGHRA and YSYEKL. This CDR3 is CASSQELRLPYEQYF. CDR3 DNA sequence: TGCGCCAGCAGCCAAGAGTTGAGACTTCCCTACGAGCAGTACTTC.

This clone was recorded once. This chain connects TRBV11-2 to TRBJ2-2; D perhaps matches TRBD2 (6 bases). From germline, CDR1 is SGHAT and CDR2 FQNNGV. V was cut by 3 bases and J by 7 bases, with 18 bases left in between. The CDR3 runs 16 residues. The CDR3 DNA reads TGTGCCAGCAGCTTGTCTGGCGGGGTGGGGTTCGGGGAGCTGTTTTTT. Amino acids: CASSLSGGVGFGELFF.

There are a few counts of this clone. The chain carries TRBV6-5 and TRBJ1-6, with D perhaps matching TRBD1 (6 bases). V lost 5 bases to trimming and J lost 4 bases, with 9 bases between them. Germline assignment: CDR1 MNHEY and CDR2 SVGAGI. The CDR3 extends over 14 amino acids. The CDR3: CASSTQGYNSPLHF. CDR3 in DNA: TGTGCCAGCAGTACACAGGGATATAATTCACCCCTCCACTTT.

The CDR3 loop reads CASSEKGAVTEAFF. CDR3 DNA: TGTGCCAGCAGTGAAAAGGGGGCGGTCACTGAAGCTTTCTTT. The gene calls are TRBV6-1 and TRBJ1-1, with 7 bases matching TRBD1. Unmatched junction bases numbered 4, after V lost 2 bases and J lost 4 bases. CDR3 length equals 14 residues. CDR1 MNHNS and CDR2 SASEGT come from the germline V gene.